This T cell receptor (beta chain) was retrieved from a study of identical twins. Study-wide findings and caveats: Excess twin sharing in beta out-of-frame sequences was weaker.

Each CDR3 protein is one row after TCRdb ran MiXCR on the 5' RACE reads. The data show about 790,000 distinct CDR3 sequences, roughly 20% seen once. At least ten counts were recorded for this clonotype. Its antigen is as yet unknown. CDR1 is DFQATT, CDR2 SNEGSKA, per germline (reference sequence). V lost 6 bases and J lost 5; bases outside the gene matches: 10. This CDR3 region has 14 residues. The data were also submitted as part of a second study, on T cells expressing NK-cell markers. As that report states: The TCR beta repertoires were obtained from sorted CD3+CD56+NKG2C+, CD3+CD56+NKG2C- and CD3+CD56-NKG2C+ T cells.

The sequenced sample was PBMCs. This receptor was taken from a woman aged 18-29 years in good health. This chain connects TRBV20-1 to TRBJ2-1; 7 bases align to TRBD2. The CDR3 region is CSARDYRSNNEQFF. The CDR3 coding sequence is TGCAGTGCCCGGGACTACCGTTCCAACAATGAGCAGTTCTTC.